The rows below give T cell receptor beta chains drawn from one sample of a study of T-cell reconstitution after alpha-beta-depleted transplantation in children. TCRdb reprocessed the PCR reads with MiXCR, giving one entry per CDR3 protein. The table includes 350,000 to 400,000 distinct CDR3 sequences, 20% detected once. The sample consisted of PBMCs from the stem cell graft donor, taken from the stem cell graft. The source of these receptors is a human donor who donated a stem cell graft to a child with acute myeloid leukemia. Both conserved end residues are part of each CDR3. Each record gives: V gene, J gene, D gene, clone size, CDR3 DNA, CDR3 protein. A D gene is named only where the DNA matches it firmly. Size values are once, few and many counts, or a class for expanded clones, and some rows have none.

V: TRBV12-3/TRBV12-4; J: TRBJ2-7; D: TRBD2; size: -; DNA: TGTGCCAGCAGTTTAATTCTAGCGGGAGGGTACGAGCAGTACTTC; CDR3: CASSLILAGGYEQYF
V: TRBV20-1; J: TRBJ2-3; D: TRBD1; size: many; DNA: TGCAGGGCCGACAGGGGAACAGATACGCAGTATTTT; CDR3: CRADRGTDTQYF
V: TRBV7-9; J: TRBJ1-1; D: -; size: -; DNA: TGTGCCAGCAGCTTAGAGGACAAGCACACTGAAGCTTTCTTT; CDR3: CASSLEDKHTEAFF
V: TRBV28; J: TRBJ2-7; D: -; size: -; DNA: TGTGCCAGCAGTTTTCCCCCAACTCCCTACGAGCAGTACTTC; CDR3: CASSFPPTPYEQYF
V: TRBV7-9; J: TRBJ2-1; D: -; size: -; DNA: TGTGCCAGCAGCCGAATACCCACGGAGCAGTTCTTC; CDR3: CASSRIPTEQFF
V: TRBV20-1; J: TRBJ2-1; D: TRBD2; size: -; DNA: TGCAGTGCTAGTCTAGCGGGAGGCGATGAGCAGTTCTTC; CDR3: CSASLAGGDEQFF
V: TRBV30; J: TRBJ2-1; D: TRBD1; size: -; DNA: TGTGCCTGGAGATGGGACAGCCACTCCTACAATGAGCAGTTCTTC; CDR3: CAWRWDSHSYNEQFF
V: TRBV27; J: TRBJ1-5; D: TRBD1; size: -; DNA: TGTGCCAGCAGTTTAAGACAGGGAGGGAGCAATCAGCCCCAGCATTTT; CDR3: CASSLRQGGSNQPQHF
V: TRBV5-1; J: TRBJ2-2; D: -; size: few; DNA: TGCGCCAGCAGTTTTCATAGCGGAACCATCAACACCGGGGAGCTGTTTTTT; CDR3: CASSFHSGTINTGELFF
V: TRBV29-1; J: TRBJ2-7; D: TRBD1; size: many; DNA: TGCAGCGTTGAAGGGGACAGGGGTGGGGACGAGCAGTACTTC; CDR3: CSVEGDRGGDEQYF
V: TRBV20-1; J: TRBJ1-2; D: -; size: many; DNA: TGCAGTGCTAGCCTCGGACAAGCTAACTATGGCTACACCTTC; CDR3: CSASLGQANYGYTF
V: TRBV24-1; J: TRBJ2-3; D: TRBD2; size: -; DNA: TGTGCCACCAGTGATTCGATAGCGGGAGGAGCTGTGAATACGCAGTATTTT; CDR3: CATSDSIAGGAVNTQYF
V: TRBV2; J: TRBJ2-1; D: -; size: many; DNA: TGTGCCAGTGCCAGAATGAGCTCCTACAATGAGCAGTTCTTC; CDR3: CASARMSSYNEQFF
V: TRBV5-1; J: TRBJ1-2; D: TRBD1; size: -; DNA: TGCGCCAGCAGCTTGGTGGACAGGGATGGCTATGGCTACACCTTC; CDR3: CASSLVDRDGYGYTF
V: TRBV12-3/TRBV12-4; J: TRBJ2-1; D: -; size: few; DNA: TGTGCCAGCAGACTGGTGGACAATGAGCAGTTCTTC; CDR3: CASRLVDNEQFF
V: TRBV12-3/TRBV12-4; J: TRBJ2-7; D: -; size: many; DNA: TGTGCCAGCAAATTAGGGGGGAGGGGGACAGGCTACGAGCAGTACTTC; CDR3: CASKLGGRGTGYEQYF
V: TRBV4-2; J: TRBJ2-4; D: -; size: -; DNA: TGTGCCAGCAGCCAAGGAAACATTCAGTACTTC; CDR3: CASSQGNIQYF
V: TRBV7-9; J: TRBJ2-7; D: -; size: -; DNA: TGTGCCAGCAGCTCACAGGGTGTGACGTACGAGCAGTACTTC; CDR3: CASSSQGVTYEQYF
V: TRBV12-3/TRBV12-4; J: TRBJ2-6; D: TRBD1; size: many; DNA: TGTGCCAGCAGTTTAAGGGTCGGGACAGGGGGCGCACCTGGGGCCAACGTCCTGACTTTC; CDR3: CASSLRVGTGGAPGANVLTF
V: TRBV20-1; J: TRBJ1-2; D: TRBD1; size: few; DNA: TGCAGTGCCCCCGCCCTGACAGGGTCTAACTATGGCTACACCTTC; CDR3: CSAPALTGSNYGYTF
V: TRBV20-1; J: TRBJ2-5; D: -; size: many; DNA: TGCAGTGCTATAATAGGAGAGACCCAGTACTTC; CDR3: CSAIIGETQYF
V: TRBV12-3/TRBV12-4; J: TRBJ2-7; D: -; size: once; DNA: TGTGCCAGCAGTCTCTTCTCGAGTACCGGCGAGCAGTACTTC; CDR3: CASSLFSSTGEQYF
V: TRBV12-3/TRBV12-4; J: TRBJ2-5; D: -; size: many; DNA: TGTGCCAGCAGTTTGGTGCAGGGATCCCAAGAGACCCAGTACTTC; CDR3: CASSLVQGSQETQYF
V: TRBV20-1; J: TRBJ2-1; D: TRBD2; size: few; DNA: TGCAGTGCTAGAAGGCGGGAGTGGGACAATGAGCAGTTCTTC; CDR3: CSARRREWDNEQFF
V: TRBV11-2; J: TRBJ2-5; D: TRBD2; size: -; DNA: TGTGCCAGCAGCTTAGGGGGAGGGCCGAATTTTCAGTACTTC; CDR3: CASSLGGGPNFQYF
V: TRBV7-6; J: TRBJ2-6; D: -; size: few; DNA: TGTGCCAGCACCTGGCGGAGCTCTGGGGCCAACGTCCTGACTTTC; CDR3: CASTWRSSGANVLTF
V: TRBV7-2; J: TRBJ2-7; D: TRBD1; size: -; DNA: TGTGCCAGCAGTTTAGACAGGGGGCTTTACGAGCAGTACTTC; CDR3: CASSLDRGLYEQYF
V: TRBV6-5; J: TRBJ2-7; D: -; size: few; DNA: TGTGCCAGCAGTTATAGGGCGGATACCACCTACGAGCAGTACTTC; CDR3: CASSYRADTTYEQYF
V: TRBV24-1; J: TRBJ1-5; D: -; size: few; DNA: TGTGCCACCAGTGATCGCTTGCTAAATCAGCCCCAGCATTTT; CDR3: CATSDRLLNQPQHF
V: TRBV7-2; J: TRBJ2-7; D: -; size: once; DNA: TGTGCCAGCAGCCGGTACGGGACCGTTTTGTACGAGCAGTACTTC; CDR3: CASSRYGTVLYEQYF
V: TRBV20-1; J: TRBJ2-7; D: -; size: few; DNA: TGCAGTGCTCGAGGGACCTCCCCTTCCTACGAGCAGTACTTC; CDR3: CSARGTSPSYEQYF
V: TRBV2; J: TRBJ2-5; D: -; size: few; DNA: TGTGCCAGCAGTGAACGGCGTGCTAGGGAGGAGACCCAGTACTTC; CDR3: CASSERRAREETQYF
V: TRBV21-1; J: TRBJ1-2; D: -; size: many; DNA: TGTGCCCACGGTCTGGACGGAGGAAATCTCTATGGCTACACCTTC; CDR3: CAHGLDGGNLYGYTF
V: TRBV6-2/TRBV6-3; J: TRBJ1-5; D: -; size: many; DNA: TGTGCCAGCACCCAGAGTGGAGATCAGCCCCAGCATTTT; CDR3: CASTQSGDQPQHF
V: TRBV12-3/TRBV12-4; J: TRBJ2-5; D: -; size: many; DNA: TGTGCCAGCAGTTTTGGGTCTTCAGAGACCCAGTACTTC; CDR3: CASSFGSSETQYF
V: TRBV12-3/TRBV12-4; J: TRBJ2-3; D: TRBD2; size: many; DNA: TGTGCCAGCAGTTTAACTGCGGGAGGATCGACAGATACGCAGTATTTT; CDR3: CASSLTAGGSTDTQYF
V: TRBV5-1; J: TRBJ2-1; D: -; size: few; DNA: TGCGCCAGCAGCTTGTATCTACTCGGGACTGCAAATGAGCAGTTCTTC; CDR3: CASSLYLLGTANEQFF
V: TRBV5-1; J: TRBJ2-1; D: -; size: few; DNA: TGCGCCAGCAGCTTGATCTTCGGCTACAATGAGCAGTTCTTC; CDR3: CASSLIFGYNEQFF
V: TRBV19; J: TRBJ2-3; D: -; size: few; DNA: TGTGCCAGTAGTATTCTAGCAACAGATACGCAGTATTTT; CDR3: CASSILATDTQYF
V: TRBV20-1; J: TRBJ2-1; D: TRBD2; size: many; DNA: TGCAGTGCTAGAGATGAGGCGGGAGCCTACAATGAGCAGTTCTTC; CDR3: CSARDEAGAYNEQFF
V: TRBV5-1; J: TRBJ1-1; D: TRBD1; size: -; DNA: TGCGCCAGCAGCTTTACAGGGGAGGGCACTGAAGCTTTCTTT; CDR3: CASSFTGEGTEAFF
V: TRBV20-1; J: TRBJ2-1; D: -; size: -; DNA: TGCAGTGCTAGAGGGCCAGGGGCTCGAGGTAATGAGCAGTTCTTC; CDR3: CSARGPGARGNEQFF
V: TRBV26; J: TRBJ2-5; D: -; size: -; DNA: TGTGCCAGCAGTACAGAGCCGAAGATTAGCGGGAGGCGTGGACGGGCAAGAGAGACCCAGTACTTC; CDR3: CASSTEPKISGRRGRARETQYF
V: TRBV5-1; J: TRBJ2-5; D: -; size: many; DNA: TGTGCCAGCAGTTCCTCGGAGACCCAGTACTTC; CDR3: CASSSSETQYF